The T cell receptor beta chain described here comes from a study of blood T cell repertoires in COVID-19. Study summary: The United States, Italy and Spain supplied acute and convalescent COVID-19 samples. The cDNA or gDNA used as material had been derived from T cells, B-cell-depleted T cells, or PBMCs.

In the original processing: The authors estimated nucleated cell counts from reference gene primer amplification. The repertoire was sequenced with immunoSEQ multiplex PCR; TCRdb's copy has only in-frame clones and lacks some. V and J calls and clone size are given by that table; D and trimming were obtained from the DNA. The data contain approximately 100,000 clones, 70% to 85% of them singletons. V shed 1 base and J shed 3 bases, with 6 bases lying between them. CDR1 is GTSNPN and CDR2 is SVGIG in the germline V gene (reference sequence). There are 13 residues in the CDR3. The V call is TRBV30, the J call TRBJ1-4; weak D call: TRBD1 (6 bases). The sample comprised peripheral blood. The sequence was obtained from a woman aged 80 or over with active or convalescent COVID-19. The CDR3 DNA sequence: TGTGCCTGGAGTGAGGGGGCTAATGAAAAACTGTTTTTT. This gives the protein CAWSEGANEKLFF. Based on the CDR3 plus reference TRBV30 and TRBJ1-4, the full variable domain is SQTIHQWPATLVQPVGSPLSLECTVEGTSNPNLYWYRQAAGRGLQLLFYSVGIGQISSEVPQNLSASRPQDRQFILSSKKLLLSDSGFYLCAWSEGANEKLFFGSGTQLSVL.